This T cell receptor (beta chain) is drawn from a study of regulatory T cells in long-lasting Graves disease (dated by TCRdb to the early 2020s). Study-level background: Persistent Graves' disease was defined as persistently positive TSH receptor autoantibodies together with antithyroid drug treatment for over 5 years. A total of roughly 33 samples were covered by TCR sequencing, comprising approximately 13 persistent and around 20 newly diagnosed Graves' disease patients. Antithyroid drugs had been taken for approximately 10 years on average by persistent Graves' disease patients in the clinical cohort. This study used TCR sequencing and RNA sequencing of peripheral blood to compare persistent Graves' disease patients against newly diagnosed Graves' disease patients. The study took place in China and was registered as a clinical trial. General conclusions and limits of the study: Because the primary lesion, thyroid tissue, could not be accessed, the study looked at peripheral blood alone. Patients with persistent disease shared more public clonotypes (fewer than 3,000) than newly diagnosed patients did (966). Preferential use of TRBV28, TRBJ1-2 and TRBJ2-5 was observed in persistent disease, whereas TRBV20-1 and TRBJ2-1 were favored in newly diagnosed disease. Compared with newly diagnosed patients, persistent Graves' disease patients had lower TCR Shannon entropy and fewer highly expanded clones, which suggests clonal expansion. The small sample size was acknowledged by the authors as a limitation that may reduce accuracy. Sequencing and analysis were limited to the TCR beta chain.

The time point label for this specimen denotes: persistent/refractory GD, antithyroid drugs over 5 years with positive TRAb. For both TCR sequencing and RNA sequencing, RNA was extracted from PBMCs using TRIzol. The diagnosis of Graves' disease followed American Thyroid Association guidelines. Patients were recruited from an endocrinology department in Xi'an, China. Each patient gave approximately 8.8 milliliters of peripheral blood, collected in an EDTA anticoagulant tube. Ficoll Paque Plus density gradient separation was used to isolate PBMCs, and no further T cell sorting was done. An Agilent 2100 Bioanalyzer and agarose gel were used to check RNA quality, and a NanoDrop 2000 was used to measure RNA concentration. CDR1 and CDR2, per the germline V gene, are KGHDR and SFDVKD. The CDR3 holds 13 amino acids from the cysteine to the phenylalanine. The DNA shown is the 39-base CDR3, in frame from base 1. V is cut by 5 bases and J by 3 bases, and the space between the germline ends is 9 bases.

This clonotype was picked up a small number of times. Its antigen is unknown. Qualities for individual bases were not recorded, and no much larger clone is one base off. The library was generated by multiplex PCR. Sequencing instrument: Illumina HiSeq 4000. iRepertoire HTBI primers and Arm-PCR amplification of CDR3 regions were used to construct TCR beta libraries. Before sequencing, the PCR products underwent gel purification. On the study's bioinformatics: Gene usage analysis of CDR3 amino acid clonotypes used the 62 TRBV and 14 to 15 TRBJ segments found across samples. COPE and FqMerger were used to merge filtered high-quality paired reads into contigs. BLAST was used to align contigs to the IMGT TRBV, TRBD and TRBJ reference genes, and CDR3 was defined following IMGT. Clonotypes above 0.1% frequency were classified as highly expanded clones. Repertoire diversity was measured by Shannon entropy, and V-J evenness by the Gini coefficient. A clonotype was considered public if more than one individual shared it. The public reads were quality trimmed at Q25 with fastp and then assembled into clones with MiXCR by TCRdb, keeping productive beta chains. Under each unique CDR3 protein, matching rows form one entry showing the most common genes and DNA. TCRdb, rather than the study authors, made the V and J calls. This sample holds 310,000 or so distinct CDR3 sequences; 20% to 25% were observed only once. The leading ten clones occupy 45% to 70% of the sample.

This TCR came from a female donor with Graves disease. The source material was peripheral blood mononuclear cells (PBMCs), sampled when the disease was refractory, from a patient treated with antithyroid drugs. Here the chain combines TRBV24-1 and TRBJ1-2; the D region possibly corresponds to TRBD1 (6 bases align). Read as DNA, the sequence is TGTGCCACCAGTGGGGGGGCGCACTATGGCTACACCTTC. It is translated as CATSGGAHYGYTF.